The 32 T cell receptor beta chains below come from one sample, sequenced in a study of T cells in Graves' hyperthyroidism and ophthalmopathy. Amplification of TCR beta CDR3 regions used RNA as the template. When the TCR CDR3 underwent first-round RT-PCR, the HTBI primer set was used. TCRdb ran MiXCR on the multiplex PCR reads and lists one entry per CDR3 protein. The sample lists under 400,000 distinct CDR3 sequences, about 13% seen once, with around 9.2% in the top ten. Material: blood. The receptors shown here come from a young woman with Graves' hyperthyroidism.

This clonotype was seen only a few times. The V call is TRBV12-3 or TRBV12-4, the J call TRBJ2-3; TRBD2 aligns across 8 bases. The CDR3 is made up of 14 amino acids. Losses at the gene ends were 7 bases for V and 0 bases for J; bases not matched to a gene: 3. Here the CDR3 reads CASIAGFSTDTQYF. The CDR3 DNA sequence: TGTGCCAGCATAGCGGGATTTAGCACAGATACGCAGTATTTT.

This clonotype was recorded many times. The J gene is TRBJ1-5, the V gene TRBV12-3 or TRBV12-4; perhaps TRBD1 as D (5 bases). This CDR3 is built from 17 residues. Trimming took off 3 bases at V and 0 bases at J, with 15 bases between the two ends. The CDR3 reads CASSLGLGGSSNQPQHF. The CDR3 coding sequence is TGTGCCAGCAGTTTGGGGCTTGGGGGTTCTAGCAATCAGCCCCAGCATTTT.

In this sample, this clonotype turned up a few times. This clone may be a read error of a much larger clone one base away. This chain uses TRBV7-3 with TRBJ1-1; tentatively, D is TRBD1 (5 bases). In germline, CDR1 is SGHTA, CDR2 FQGTGA. CDR3 size: 14 residues. Written as DNA, the CDR3 is TGTGCCAGCAGCTTATCCCCCGAGGGGACTGAAGCTCTCTTT. This translates into CASSLSPEGTEALF.

This clonotype has at least ten counts. J is TRBJ2-3 and V is TRBV28; D may correspond to TRBD1 or TRBD2 (5 bases each). The CDR3 runs to 14 residues. Per germline, CDR1 MDHEN and CDR2 SYDVKM. V lost 3 bases, J lost 0 bases, and 7 bases lay in between. The CDR3 DNA follows: TGTGCCAGCAGTTTCGAGGGGAGCACAGATACGCAGTATTTT. Translation: CASSFEGSTDTQYF.

The CDR3 sequence: CASSPYRVRETQYF. The CDR3, as DNA: TGCGCCAGCAGCCCCTACAGGGTTCGGGAGACCCAGTACTTC. This sequence joins TRBV4-1 and TRBJ2-5, with D possibly matching TRBD1 (6 bases). The CDR3 contains 14 residues. Germline V gene lookup returns CDR1 MGHRA and CDR2 YSYEKL. Trimming stripped 4 bases from V and 5 bases from J, with 14 bases between.

At least ten counts were recorded for this clonotype. The rearrangement joins TRBV20-1 to TRBJ1-2; D not certain. The length of the CDR3 is 13 residues. The germline V gene has CDR1 DFQATT and CDR2 SNEGSKA (reference sequence). The V end was cut by 4 bases, the J end by 0 bases, with 9 bases between. This CDR3 is CSAKTTPNYGYTF. The CDR3 coding sequence is TGCAGTGCTAAGACCACGCCTAACTATGGCTACACCTTC.

A remark on this clonotype: Its ends do not fully match the called genes, so a read error is possible. The CDR3 DNA follows: TGTGCCAACAGTTTATCGAAACAGAATGGCTACATCTTC. This sequence encodes CANSLSKQNGYIF. V usage is TRBV27 and J usage is TRBJ1-2; D not certain. The V gene's germline CDR1 is MNHEY and CDR2 SMNVEV (reference sequence). The CDR3 length is 13 residues.

This clonotype was detected many times. The CDR3: CASGLVQNEQFF. The CDR3 bases are TGTGCTAGTGGTTTGGTACAGAATGAGCAGTTCTTC. V and J are TRBV12-5 and TRBJ2-1; unclear D gene. V was cut by 0 bases and J by 7 bases, with 4 bases left in between. The CDR3 extends over 12 amino acids. Germline V lookup: CDR1 LGHNT, CDR2 FRNRAP.

This clonotype was recorded at least ten times. V is TRBV7-2 and J is TRBJ1-4; D ambiguous. Germline-derived CDR1 and CDR2 are SGHTA and FQGNSA. The CDR3 extends over 16 amino acids. V lost 4 bases to trimming and J lost 0 bases, with 12 bases between them. The CDR3 nucleotides are TGTGCCAGCAGCTGGAAAGTCGGACCAACTAATGAAAAACTGTTTTTT. This encodes CASSWKVGPTNEKLFF.

Many counts were recorded for this clonotype. V gene TRBV12-3 or TRBV12-4 combines with J gene TRBJ2-1; D may match TRBD1 or TRBD2 (5 bases each). Trimming stripped 5 bases from V and 7 bases from J, with 9 bases between. The CDR3 length is 12 residues. The CDR3: CASSHGANEQFF. For the CDR3, the DNA is TGTGCCAGCAGTCACGGGGCGAATGAGCAGTTCTTC.

There are many counts of this clonotype. The chain has TRBV7-8 and TRBJ2-3; unclear D gene. V shed 1 base and J shed 3 bases, with 8 bases lying between them. The CDR3 is 14 residues long. In germline, CDR1 is SGHVS, CDR2 FQNEAQ. CDR3 sequence (DNA): TGTGCCAGCAGCTTAGGCCGATATACAGATACGCAGTATTTT. This translates into CASSLGRYTDTQYF.

This clonotype was seen at least ten times. The V gene is TRBV20-1, the J gene TRBJ2-1; D unresolved. V dropped 4 bases and J dropped 2 bases, with 15 bases sitting between them. In germline, CDR1 is DFQATT, CDR2 SNEGSKA (reference sequence). This CDR3 has 15 amino acids. CDR3 protein: CSATHPSGTYNEQFF. The CDR3 nucleotides read TGCAGTGCTACCCACCCCTCTGGGACCTACAATGAGCAGTTCTTC.

This clonotype was observed many times. The rearrangement joins TRBV12-3 or TRBV12-4 to TRBJ2-6, with 11 bases fitting TRBD2. V lost 2 bases, J lost 0 bases, and 9 bases stayed unmatched. The CDR3 consists of 20 residues. The CDR3 is CASSLTPGTSGSSGANVLTF. CDR3 nucleotide sequence: TGTGCCAGCAGTTTAACCCCCGGGACTAGCGGAAGCTCTGGGGCCAACGTCCTGACTTTC.

The chain links TRBV6-1 to TRBJ1-1; the D gene is possibly TRBD1 (6 bases). With 4 bases removed from V and 7 bases from J, the gap between germline ends came to 7 bases. The CDR3 contains 11 residues. In germline, CDR1 is MNHNS, CDR2 SASEGT. This CDR3 reads CASSAGVEAFF. Here the CDR3 DNA reads TGTGCCAGCAGTGCAGGGGTTGAAGCTTTCTTT.

This clonotype was picked up many times. DNA for the CDR3: TGTGCCAGCAGCCTACTGGGACTAGCGGGAATTGCCGGGGAGCTGTTTTTT. Protein sequence: CASSLLGLAGIAGELFF. The V and J genes are TRBV3-1 and TRBJ2-2, with 13 bases identical to TRBD2. The germline CDR1 and CDR2 sequences are LGHDT and YNNKEL (reference sequence). Trimming cost V 4 bases and J 6 bases; bases outside gene matches: 8. CDR3 length: 17 residues.

This clonotype came up many times. This chain uses TRBV29-1 with TRBJ1-2; D gene unclear. The CDR3 runs to 13 residues. The V end was cut by 5 bases, the J end by 3 bases, with 13 bases between. Germline V gene lookup returns CDR1 SQVTM and CDR2 ANQGSEA. The CDR3 region is CSVLEGSDYGYTF. In DNA, the CDR3 is TGCAGCGTTCTCGAGGGATCCGACTATGGCTACACCTTC.

The chain has TRBV5-6 and TRBJ2-5, with no clear D. V was trimmed by 4 bases and J by 5 bases, leaving 15 bases between them. The CDR3 length is 14 residues. From germline, CDR1 is SGHDT and CDR2 YYEEEE. The DNA for the CDR3 is TGTGCCAGCAGCCTCCTGGACCCTGGGGAGACCCAGTACTTC. Translated: CASSLLDPGETQYF.

This clonotype was recorded at least ten times. The chain couples TRBV18 to TRBJ2-7, with 7 bases matching TRBD2. CDR1 is KGHSH and CDR2 is LQKENI in the germline V gene. CDR3 length: 14 amino acids. J gave up 4 bases and V 1 base, and 4 bases lay outside the gene matches. The CDR3 spells CASSPRAGDYEQYF. Here the CDR3 DNA reads TGTGCCAGCTCACCACGGGCGGGGGATTACGAGCAGTACTTC. Filled out from reference TRBV18 and TRBJ2-7, the complete variable domain reads NAGVMQNPRHLVRRRGQEARLRCSPMKGHSHVYWYRQLPEEGLKFMVYLQKENIIDESGMPKERFSAEFPKEGPSILRIQQVVRGDSAAYFCASSPRAGDYEQYFGPGTRLTVT.

This clonotype was counted many times. This sequence joins TRBV16 and TRBJ1-4; D is possibly TRBD1 (5 bases). Germline V gives CDR1 KGHSY, CDR2 FQNENV. The germline V and J ends were trimmed by 3 bases and 6 bases, with 14 bases remaining between them. This CDR3 is 15 amino acids long. The CDR3 bases are TGTGCCAGCAGCCACGACAGTGATGGGGATGAAAAACTGTTTTTT. Its protein is CASSHDSDGDEKLFF.

Turning to this clonotype: A much more abundant neighbour one base away suggests this may be a read error. J is TRBJ2-1 and V is TRBV28, with a possible D match to TRBD1 (6 bases). Trimming took 2 bases from V and 7 from J, leaving 15 bases between them. The CDR3 has 15 residues. CDR1 and CDR2 from the germline V gene are MDHEN and SYDVKM. The CDR3 coding sequence is TGTGCCAGCAGTTTAGGGGACAAGGGAAGGAATGAGCAGTTCTTC. It translates to CASSLGDKGRNEQFF.

This clonotype was seen ten or more times. The chain links TRBV19 to TRBJ1-5; tentatively, D is TRBD1 (6 bases). Trimming left V 9 bases short and J 6 bases short, with 27 bases between. The germline V gene encodes CDR1 LNHDA and CDR2 SQIVND (reference sequence). There are 17 residues in the CDR3. The CDR3 DNA follows: TGTGCCAGCACCCACTTATTCAGGGGACCAAGAGGTCAGCCCCAGCATTTT. This gives the protein CASTHLFRGPRGQPQHF.

This clonotype came up many times. The J gene is TRBJ1-2, the V gene TRBV20-1; TRBD1 matches 10 bases. Trimming at V came to 4 bases and at J to 2 bases, leaving 1 base not matched to a gene. This CDR3 comprises 13 residues. Germline V gives CDR1 DFQATT, CDR2 SNEGSKA (reference sequence). The CDR3 is CSATDRGNYGYTF. The CDR3 bases are TGCAGTGCTACGGACAGGGGGAACTATGGCTACACCTTC.

This clonotype was seen ten or more times. V usage is TRBV20-1 and J usage is TRBJ2-7; no clear D gene. The V end lost 7 bases, the J end lost 2 bases, and 12 bases lay between the germline ends. CDR3 length: 12 amino acids. Germline values: CDR1 DFQATT, CDR2 SNEGSKA (reference sequence). The CDR3 region is CSGGSPAYEQYF. The CDR3 bases are TGCAGTGGAGGTTCGCCGGCCTACGAGCAGTACTTC.

This clonotype showed up many times. V and J are TRBV18 and TRBJ1-5, with TRBD1 as a possible D gene (5 bases). With 3 bases removed from V and 5 bases from J, the gap between germline ends came to 11 bases. Germline lookup yields CDR1 KGHSH and CDR2 LQKENI. The CDR3 runs 14 residues. CDR3 sequence (DNA): TGTGCCAGCTCACCTGACAGTATACATCAGCCCCAGCATTTT. It is translated as CASSPDSIHQPQHF.

The chain is built from TRBV7-8 and TRBJ1-4; TRBD1 might be the D (5 bases). The CDR3 is made up of 15 amino acids. The germline V gene encodes CDR1 SGHVS and CDR2 FQNEAQ. V gave up 2 bases and J gave up 8 bases, with 15 bases separating them. The CDR3 DNA follows: TGTGCCAGCAGCTTACGGGCAGGGTATGAGGAAAAACTGTTTTTT. Its protein product is CASSLRAGYEEKLFF.

This clonotype appeared many times. The rearrangement joins TRBV12-5 to TRBJ1-1; TRBD1 aligns across 7 bases. The CDR3 sequence is 14 residues long. In germline, CDR1 is LGHNT, CDR2 FRNRAP. The V segment lost 7 bases and the J segment 3 bases; nucleotides outside the gene matches: 8. The CDR3 sequence is CASAPGGIHTEAFF. The CDR3 nucleotides read TGTGCTAGTGCACCAGGGGGGATCCACACTGAAGCTTTCTTT. The whole variable domain, filled in from reference TRBV12-5 and TRBJ1-1, reads DARVTQTPRHKVTEMGQEVTMRCQPILGHNTVFWYRQTMMQGLELLAYFRNRAPLDDSGMPKDRFSAEMPDATLATLKIQPSEPRDSAVYFCASAPGGIHTEAFFGQGTRLTVV.

This clonotype was found many times. In DNA form, the CDR3 reads TGTGCCAGCAGTCTCTGGGGTGGGGATGAGCAGTTCTTC. It encodes CASSLWGGDEQFF. The chain links TRBV2 to TRBJ2-1; D is undetermined. Germline loops: CDR1 SNHLY, CDR2 FYNNEI. The CDR3 is 13 amino acids. The V end lost 5 bases, the J end lost 8 bases, and 13 bases lay between the germline ends.

The sample holds many counts of this clonotype. The chain is built from TRBV28 and TRBJ2-5; D is perhaps TRBD1 (6 bases). This CDR3 comprises 14 residues. Germline assignment: CDR1 MDHEN and CDR2 SYDVKM. Trimming removed 8 bases from V and 2 bases from J, with 15 bases in between. CDR3 DNA: TGTGCCAGCGGGGGCGAAGGGTGGCAAGAGACCCAGTACTTC. Protein sequence: CASGGEGWQETQYF.

In its sample, this clonotype was seen a few times. This chain connects TRBV15 to TRBJ1-1; perhaps TRBD1 as D (5 bases). Trimming removed 0 bases at V and 8 bases at J, with 13 bases between. The CDR3 has 14 residues. Germline CDR1 and CDR2: LNHNV and YYDKDF (reference sequence). The DNA of the CDR3 is TGTGCCACCAGCAGAGACAAGGCGGAGGGGGAAGCTTTCTTT. Translation gives CATSRDKAEGEAFF.

For this clonotype: Just one base apart from a much larger clone, this may be a read error. The genes are TRBV10-3 and TRBJ1-2; 7 bases align to TRBD1. Germline CDR1 reads ENHRY; CDR2 reads SYGVKD. With 6 bases clipped from V and 0 bases from J, the junction kept 10 bases outside the gene matches. The CDR3 covers 16 residues. The CDR3: CAISAGTAEANYGYTF. In DNA form, the CDR3 reads TGTGCCATCAGCGCCGGGACAGCCGAAGCTAACTATGGCTACACCTTC.

Ten or more counts support this clonotype. The V call is TRBV7-9, the J call TRBJ2-5; D call uncertain. The ends were cut back, 4 bases at V and 2 bases at J, with 8 bases in the middle. Germline values: CDR1 SEHNR, CDR2 FQNEAQ (reference sequence). There are 13 residues in the CDR3. Here the CDR3 DNA reads TGTGCCAGCAGCTCCCCGTGGCAAGAGACCCAGTACTTC. Translation: CASSSPWQETQYF.

This clonotype was seen a handful of times. The V gene is TRBV6-5, the J gene TRBJ1-1, with D tentatively TRBD1 (6 bases). CDR3 length equals 13 residues. V was clipped by 5 bases and J by 6 bases, with 13 bases between them. Germline V CDR1 and CDR2: MNHEY, SVGAGI. For the CDR3, the DNA is TGTGCCAGCAGTAACCACAGGGCCTCTGAAGCTTTCTTT. Translating it yields CASSNHRASEAFF.